The clone carrying this T cell receptor (beta chain) was counted between two and nine times. This entry is derived from a study of T-cell memory formation after mild COVID-19. TCRdb re-analysed the 5' RACE reads in MiXCR, keeping a single row per CDR3 protein. This repertoire shows approximately 270,000 distinct CDR3 sequences, 16% found once; its top ten account for roughly 24%. This CDR3 contains 18 residues. The J segment lost 5 bases and the V segment lost 5 bases, leaving 12 bases of the junction unmatched. In germline, CDR1 is SGHAT, CDR2 FQNNGV. The chain combines TRBV11-2 with TRBJ2-5, with 15 bases matching TRBD2. This TCR derives from a man aged 18 to 30 who had mild COVID-19 (a few samples of this study predate the infection). Cell type and time point are not known. Sequencing was carried out using PBMCs or a T cell subset sorted from them (not recorded which). CDR3 coding DNA: TGTGCCAGCAGCCCCAAGAGGACTAGCGGGGGGGCCCCGGAGACCCAGTACTTC. Protein product: CASSPKRTSGGAPETQYF.